A selection of T cell receptor beta chains follows, all from one sample in a study of cytomegalovirus exposure and HLA in healthy donors. Produced via immunoSEQ multiplex PCR; TCRdb's table is partial and in-frame only. Seen here are roughly 200,000 clones, around 75% observed once, and the top ten hold over 2.5%. Sequencing was carried out using PBMCs. The receptor set was obtained from a male donor in good health and CMV-seronegative. Each CDR3 is given with its conserved first and last residue. A D gene is named only where the DNA matches it firmly. Where a row states a size, it is once, few, many or the class of an expanded clone; other rows omit it.

d_gene,abundance,v_gene,j_gene,CDR3nt,CDR3aa
.,.,TRBV30,TRBJ1-2,TGTGCCTGGATGCCTGACAGGAACTATGGCTACACCTTC,CAWMPDRNYGYTF
TRBD1,.,TRBV13,TRBJ2-7,TGTGCCAGCAGCCGCGCGGCCCCTCGAGGGACAGGGACCTACGAGCAGTACTTC,CASSRAAPRGTGTYEQYF
.,.,TRBV30,TRBJ1-1,TGTGCCTGGAGTCCGGGATTCGGAAATAACGGAGCTTTCTTT,CAWSPGFGNNGAFF
.,.,TRBV6-5,TRBJ2-1,TGTGCCAGCAGTTACCAGCGGAGAAACAATGAGCAGTTCTTC,CASSYQRRNNEQFF
TRBD2,.,TRBV30,TRBJ2-1,TGTGCCTGGAGTTCGCGAGCGGGGTCAACTTACAATGAGCAGTTCTTC,CAWSSRAGSTYNEQFF
.,.,TRBV28,TRBJ1-2,TGTGCCAGCAGGTCCAATGACCTCCGGGATGGCTACACCTTC,CASRSNDLRDGYTF
TRBD1,once,TRBV6-1,TRBJ2-1,TGTGCCAGCAGTGCTATCCGAGAGGGGACAGTGGAGTTCTTC,CASSAIREGTVEFF
TRBD1,.,TRBV6-1,TRBJ2-7,TGTGCCACCAGGACAGGGATCCTCTACGAGCAGTACTTC,CATRTGILYEQYF
TRBD1,.,TRBV7-2,TRBJ1-2,TGTGCCAGCAGCTACGACCGGGACAGCGTTAACTATGGCTACACCTTC,CASSYDRDSVNYGYTF
.,.,TRBV30,TRBJ2-1,TGTGCCTGGAGTCGGGCCTACAATGAGCAGTTCTTC,CAWSRAYNEQFF
.,once,TRBV10-1,TRBJ1-5,TGCGCCAGCAGTCCGGACCGGGGGAGCAATCAGCCCCAGCATTTT,CASSPDRGSNQPQHF
.,few,TRBV21-1,TRBJ2-2,TGTGCCAGCAGCACCAAGACCCCGGACTCGAACACCGGGGAGCTGTTTTTT,CASSTKTPDSNTGELFF
TRBD2,.,TRBV4-2,TRBJ2-2,TGTGCCAGCAGCCTAGGACTAGCGGGGGGCACGAACACCGGGGAGCTGTTTTTT,CASSLGLAGGTNTGELFF
.,.,TRBV14,TRBJ2-1,TGTGCCAGCAGTCCCACCTACAATGAGCAGTTCTTC,CASSPTYNEQFF
.,few,TRBV7-8,TRBJ1-6,TGTGCCAGCAACAACAGGGCCTCCTATAATTCACCCCTCCACTTT,CASNNRASYNSPLHF
TRBD1,.,TRBV18,TRBJ1-5,TGTGCCAGCTCACCCGGGACAGGGGTAACTCAGCCCCAGCATTTT,CASSPGTGVTQPQHF
.,.,TRBV9,TRBJ2-5,TGTGCCAGCAGATTAGCACAAAGAGAGACCCAGTACTTC,CASRLAQRETQYF
.,.,TRBV7-2,TRBJ1-4,TGTGCCAGCAGCTTGGGGCATGGGTTTGAAAAACTGTTTTTT,CASSLGHGFEKLFF
TRBD1,.,TRBV4-1,TRBJ1-5,TGCGCCAGCAGCCAGGGGACAGGGGGTCGCAATCAGCCCCAGCATTTT,CASSQGTGGRNQPQHF
.,.,TRBV29-1,TRBJ1-2,TGCAGCGTTGAAGCCGCGGGGGCTCAGGGCTACACCTTC,CSVEAAGAQGYTF
TRBD2,once,TRBV28,TRBJ2-1,TGTGCCAGCAGTAGCCTAGCGGGAGCGTTAATTGGGGATGAGCAGTTCTTC,CASSSLAGALIGDEQFF
.,few,TRBV4-1,TRBJ1-5,TGCGCCAGCAGCCAAGATTTAGTGGACACTGGTCAGCCCCAGCATTTT,CASSQDLVDTGQPQHF
TRBD1,.,TRBV30,TRBJ1-2,TGTGCCTGGGGCTTGCGGACAGGTTATGGCTACACCTTC,CAWGLRTGYGYTF
.,.,TRBV28,TRBJ1-2,TGTGCCAGCAGGATCCCAGGGATATGGGGCGGCTACACCTTC,CASRIPGIWGGYTF
TRBD2,.,TRBV5-1,TRBJ2-7,TGCGCCAGCAGCTTGACGGTTAGCGGGGTAAGCTACGAGCAGTACTTC,CASSLTVSGVSYEQYF
TRBD2,.,TRBV4-2,TRBJ2-1,TGTGCCAGCAGCCAAGACAAGCGGGAGGGGTACAATGAGCAGTTCTTC,CASSQDKREGYNEQFF